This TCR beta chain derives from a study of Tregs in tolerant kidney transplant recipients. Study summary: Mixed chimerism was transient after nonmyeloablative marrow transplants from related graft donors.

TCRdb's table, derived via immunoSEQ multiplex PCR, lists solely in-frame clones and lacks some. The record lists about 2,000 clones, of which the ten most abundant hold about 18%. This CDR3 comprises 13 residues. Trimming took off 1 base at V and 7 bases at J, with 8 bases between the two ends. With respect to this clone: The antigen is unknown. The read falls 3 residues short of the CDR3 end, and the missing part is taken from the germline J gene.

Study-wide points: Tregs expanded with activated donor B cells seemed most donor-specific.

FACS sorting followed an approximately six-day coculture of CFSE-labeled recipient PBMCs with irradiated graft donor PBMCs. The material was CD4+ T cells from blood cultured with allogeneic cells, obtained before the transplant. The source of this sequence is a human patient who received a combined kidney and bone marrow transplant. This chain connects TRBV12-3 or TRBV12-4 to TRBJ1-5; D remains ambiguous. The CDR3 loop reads CASSLDGGQPQHF. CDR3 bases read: TGTGCCAGCAGTTTAGACGGAGGGCAGCCC.